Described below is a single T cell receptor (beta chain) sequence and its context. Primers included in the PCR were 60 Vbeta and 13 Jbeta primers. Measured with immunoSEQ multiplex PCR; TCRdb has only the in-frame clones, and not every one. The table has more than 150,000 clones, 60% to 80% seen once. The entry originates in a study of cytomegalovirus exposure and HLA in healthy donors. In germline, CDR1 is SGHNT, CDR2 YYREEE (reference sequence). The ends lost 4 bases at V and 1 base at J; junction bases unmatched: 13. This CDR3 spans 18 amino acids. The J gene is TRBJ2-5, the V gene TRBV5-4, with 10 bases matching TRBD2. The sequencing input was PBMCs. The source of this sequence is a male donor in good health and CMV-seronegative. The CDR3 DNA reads TGTGCCAGCAGCCGCCCGGCTAGCGGGGGAGTAATCCAAGAGACCCAGTACTTC. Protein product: CASSRPASGGVIQETQYF.